This T cell receptor beta chain comes out of a study of blood T cell repertoires in COVID-19. This clone was counted a single time. V shed 7 bases and J 10 bases; nucleotides not matched to a gene: 9. The CDR3 has 12 amino acids. In germline, CDR1 is SGHAT, CDR2 FQNNGV. Per the study methods: Estimation of nucleated cell counts was performed using reference gene primer amplification. Using immunoSEQ multiplex PCR, the repertoire was profiled, and TCRdb retains in-frame clones only, with some absent. The DNA gave D and trimming, while V, J and clone size come from that table. The sample includes about 350,000 clones, about nine tenths of them seen just once.

The sequencing input was peripheral blood. The V gene is TRBV11-2, the J gene TRBJ2-7, with TRBD1 identical over 8 bases. This receptor was taken from a woman aged 55-69 years with COVID-19, enrolled during active disease. Here the CDR3 DNA reads TGTGCCAGCAAATTTTCGGACAGGGTTCAGTACTTC. As protein: CASKFSDRVQYF.